This T cell receptor (beta chain) was identified in a study of CD8 T cells in ankylosing spondylitis. As the method for making TCR beta libraries, quantitative 5'-RACE with molecular barcodes was used. TCRdb processed the 5' RACE reads anew with MiXCR; each CDR3 protein has one entry. The sample includes tens of thousands of distinct CDR3 sequences, roughly 6.2% of them seen just once. Trimming cost V 5 bases and J 6 bases; bases outside gene matches: 9. The V gene's germline CDR1 is ENHRY and CDR2 SYGVKD. There are 14 residues in the CDR3. General study findings and limits: The disease-linked clones had a CD8+ phenotype and low blood frequencies. Characteristic of ankylosing spondylitis blood, it appeared, was a TCR beta motif comprising roughly eight highly homologous variants. According to the report, clones linked to the disease were significantly enriched in matched synovial fluid samples taken from ankylosing spondylitis patients.

This clonotype showed up many times. Its matching antigen is unknown. The chain couples TRBV10-3 to TRBJ2-7, with TRBD1 matching 8 bases. The sequence was obtained from a male donor with ankylosing spondylitis. Sequences were obtained from synovial fluid, either unsorted or a sorted T cell fraction (not recorded which). The CDR3 sequence: CAISKPTGVSEQYF. In DNA, the CDR3 is TGTGCCATCAGTAAACCGACAGGGGTCTCCGAGCAGTACTTC.